The 21 T cell receptor beta chains presented below share a single source sample, sequenced in a study of blood T cell repertoires in COVID-19. TCRdb keeps only in-frame clones here, not all; method: immunoSEQ multiplex PCR. The top ten hold approximately 2.6% of the sample, which has roughly 54,000 clones, around 80% seen once. The sample was peripheral blood. These receptors originate from a man aged 50 to 59 with acute or convalescent COVID-19.

The chain links TRBV19 to TRBJ2-1; D gene unclear. Trimming removed 2 bases from V and 5 bases from J, with 4 bases in between. The CDR3 contains 12 residues. Germline assignment: CDR1 LNHDA and CDR2 SQIVND (reference sequence). The CDR3 DNA reads as TGTGCCAGTAGTATAACTCACAATGAGCAGTTCTTC. This translates into CASSITHNEQFF.

This chain joins TRBV12-3 or TRBV12-4 and TRBJ2-1; 7 bases fit TRBD2. The CDR3 runs 13 residues. The V gene end was trimmed by 7 bases and the J gene end by 9 bases; junction bases not matched to a gene: 9. The CDR3 nucleotides read TGTGCCAGCACACTGGGGGGGGGAGTTGAGCAGTTCTTC. Translation: CASTLGGGVEQFF.

J is TRBJ2-3 and V is TRBV19, with D hard to call. CDR3 size: 13 residues. V lost 3 bases and J 5 bases, leaving 9 bases between the germline ends. Germline V CDR1 and CDR2: LNHDA, SQIVND (reference sequence). The CDR3 DNA sequence: TGTGCCAGTAGTATTCTGTCGGGAGATACGCAGTATTTT. Protein product: CASSILSGDTQYF.

The chain uses TRBV5-1 and TRBJ1-4; TRBD1 aligns across 8 bases. The CDR3 sequence is 17 residues long. The germline V gene encodes CDR1 SGHRS and CDR2 YFSETQ. The trim removed 0 bases at V and 4 bases at J, leaving 8 bases unmatched. CDR3 bases: TGCGCCAGCAGCTTGGTGCCACAGGGGGTCGGTAATGAAAAACTGTTTTTT. It encodes CASSLVPQGVGNEKLFF.

This rearrangement joins TRBV5-1 to TRBJ2-5; 8 bases are a match to TRBD1. With 2 bases clipped from V and 4 bases from J, the junction kept 7 bases outside the gene matches. The CDR3 totals 15 residues. The germline gives CDR1 SGHRS, CDR2 YFSETQ. The CDR3 is CASSLPLDRGETQYF. The CDR3 coding sequence is TGCGCCAGCAGCTTACCCCTTGACAGGGGAGAGACCCAGTACTTC.

CDR3 in amino acids: CASRGSEVTEAFF. The CDR3 DNA sequence: TGTGCCAGTAGAGGAAGTGAGGTGACTGAAGCTTTCTTT. The chain is built from TRBV19 and TRBJ1-1; no clear D. Looked up from germline, CDR1 is LNHDA and CDR2 is SQIVND (reference sequence). The CDR3 has 13 amino acids. V shed 6 bases and J shed 5 bases, with 13 bases lying between them.

The chain has TRBV27 and TRBJ1-4; maybe TRBD1 (5 bases). The V end was cut by 8 bases, the J end by 3 bases, with 7 bases between. The CDR3 is 12 residues long. Germline V gene sequence: CDR1 MNHEY, CDR2 SMNVEV (reference sequence). This chain's CDR3 is CASLGPNEKLFF. CDR3 in DNA: TGTGCCAGCCTGGGGCCTAATGAAAAACTGTTTTTT.

The CDR3: CASKGWGHAFF. The CDR3 DNA reads TGTGCCAGCAAGGGGTGGGGGCATGCTTTCTTT. The J gene is TRBJ1-1, the V gene TRBV28, with a possible D match to TRBD1 (6 bases). Germline V lookup: CDR1 MDHEN, CDR2 SYDVKM. Trimming stripped 7 bases from V and 11 bases from J, with 14 bases between. CDR3 size: 11 residues.

V is TRBV5-8 and J is TRBJ1-5; 7 bases agree with TRBD1. V was clipped by 2 bases and J by 3 bases; unmatched bases: 2. From germline, CDR1 is SGHTS and CDR2 YDEGEE. This CDR3 spans 14 amino acids. The CDR3 bases are TGTGCCAGCAGCTTAGGGGGCCCCAATCAGCCCCAGCATTTT. Translation: CASSLGGPNQPQHF.

This rearrangement joins TRBV28 to TRBJ1-5, with 8 bases fitting TRBD1. The V gene's germline CDR1 is MDHEN and CDR2 SYDVKM. CDR3 length: 15 amino acids. J lost 1 base, V lost 5 bases, and 4 bases had no gene match. The CDR3 bases are TGTGCCAGCAGTACAGGGGGTTGGAGCAATCAGCCCCAGCATTTT. Its protein product is CASSTGGWSNQPQHF.

This chain connects TRBV3-1 (or the pseudogene TRBV3-2) to TRBJ2-2; 11 nucleotides match TRBD2. J was trimmed by 1 base and V by 2 bases; bases with no gene match: 3. Germline values: CDR1 LGHDT, CDR2 YNNKEL (reference sequence). This CDR3 is 17 amino acids long. In nucleotides, the CDR3 is TGTGCCAGCAGCCAATCAGGACTAGCGGGGAACACCGGGGAGCTGTTTTTT. It specifies CASSQSGLAGNTGELFF.

This clone is categorized as medium-sized (0.01 to 0.1%). The chain combines TRBV5-5 with TRBJ2-1, with D possibly TRBD2 on 6 matching bases. CDR1 and CDR2 (germline): SGHKS, YYEKEE (reference sequence). CDR3 size: 15 residues. Trimming left V 2 bases short and J 8 bases short, with 17 bases between. CDR3 bases: TGTGCCAGCAGCTTCTGGGGGGTAGCAAGCGATGAGCAGTTCTTC. The encoded protein is CASSFWGVASDEQFF.

The rearrangement links TRBV4-1 to TRBJ1-5; D is unresolved. The ends were cut back, 0 bases at V and 6 bases at J, with 9 bases in the middle. CDR3 length: 14 amino acids. CDR1 MGHRA and CDR2 YSYEKL come from the germline V gene. CDR3 sequence reads: CASSQDPRVQPQHF. DNA for the CDR3: TGCGCCAGCAGCCAAGATCCGAGAGTTCAGCCCCAGCATTTT.

The CDR3 DNA reads TGTGCCAGCAGCTTGGGTACGGGTCCCGAAGCTTTCTTT. This codes for CASSLGTGPEAFF. This chain joins TRBV11-2 and TRBJ1-1; no clear D gene. This CDR3 comprises 13 residues. Looked up from germline, CDR1 is SGHAT and CDR2 is FQNNGV. V lost 3 bases and J lost 8, with 13 bases in between.

The chain combines TRBV6-5 with TRBJ2-5, with 7 bases that match TRBD1. Trimming took 8 bases from V and 5 from J; bases not matched to a gene: 11. The V gene's germline CDR1 is MNHEY and CDR2 SVGAGI. The CDR3 has 14 amino acids. CDR3 protein: CASGRIGGRETQYF. The DNA of the CDR3 is TGTGCCAGCGGAAGGATAGGGGGCAGGGAGACCCAGTACTTC.

The genes are TRBV13 and TRBJ1-5, with TRBD1 matching over 10 bases. With V trimmed by 4 bases and J by 7 bases, 7 bases remained unmatched. This CDR3 has 15 amino acids. The germline CDR1 and CDR2 sequences are PRHDT and FYEKMQ (reference sequence). The CDR3 nucleotides read TGTGCCAGCAGCTCCGGGACAGGGGCCGGGCAGCCCCAGCATTTT. Its translation: CASSSGTGAGQPQHF.

This clone was counted once. The rearrangement links TRBV11-2 to TRBJ2-4; D remains ambiguous. V dropped 0 bases and J dropped 2 bases, with 20 bases sitting between them. From germline, CDR1 is SGHAT and CDR2 FQNNGV. The CDR3 loop spans 19 amino acids. The CDR3 loop reads CASSLDSPADRGTKNIQYF. CDR3 coding DNA: TGTGCCAGCAGCTTAGATTCTCCGGCCGATCGCGGAACCAAAAACATTCAGTACTTC.

The chain carries TRBV18 and TRBJ2-3, with D perhaps TRBD2 (7 bases). Germline lookup yields CDR1 KGHSH and CDR2 LQKENI. The CDR3 contains 18 residues. The V and J ends lost 4 bases and 1 base respectively, with 21 bases between them. CDR3 sequence (DNA): TGTGCCAGCTCACTCCTGGCGGGGGCGCTTTCGGGCACAGATACGCAGTATTTT. Translation gives CASSLLAGALSGTDTQYF.

The rearrangement links TRBV11-2 to TRBJ2-5; TRBD2 aligns across 9 bases. This CDR3 region has 15 residues. J was trimmed by 1 base and V by 1 base; bases with no gene match: 1. The germline gives CDR1 SGHAT, CDR2 FQNNGV. The CDR3 is CASSLGLAVQETQYF. CDR3 sequence (DNA): TGTGCCAGCAGCTTAGGACTAGCGGTCCAAGAGACCCAGTACTTC.

V gene TRBV28 combines with J gene TRBJ1-3; D gene ambiguous. This CDR3 spans 15 amino acids. Germline lookup yields CDR1 MDHEN and CDR2 SYDVKM. Trimming cost V 5 bases and J 0 bases, with 11 bases left between them. The CDR3 here is CASSTGLFSGNTIYF. The CDR3 nucleotides are TGTGCCAGCAGTACCGGACTCTTCTCTGGAAACACCATATATTTT.

In its sample, this clone ranks as large. The J gene is TRBJ1-6, the V gene TRBV4-1; D not certain. The V end lost 0 bases, the J end lost 8 bases, and 17 bases lay between the germline ends. CDR3 length: 17 residues. From germline, CDR1 is MGHRA and CDR2 YSYEKL. Here the CDR3 DNA reads TGCGCCAGCAGCCAAGAGACCGCCCGGGATGGAGATTCACCCCTCCACTTT. The encoded protein is CASSQETARDGDSPLHF.